This paragraph covers one TCR beta chain sequence. Its antigen is unidentified. The source of the sample is a study of cytomegalovirus exposure and HLA in healthy donors. Study-level results: Subsequent analysis found a tendency for first-cohort TCR clusters to co-occur within the 120 or so validation repertoires. With high specificity and sensitivity, the classifier reportedly diagnosed cytomegalovirus status.

Here immunoSEQ multiplex PCR was the method, and the copy in TCRdb shows in-frame clones only, minus some. The sample has about 200,000 clones, over 75% seen once. Germline loops: CDR1 MGHRA, CDR2 YSYEKL. V shed 4 bases and J 2 bases; nucleotides not matched to a gene: 4. The CDR3 runs 16 residues. Specimen: PBMCs. The chain uses TRBV4-1 and TRBJ2-7; 14 bases are shared with TRBD2. The sequence was collected from a woman between 18 and 29 years old in good health and CMV-seropositive. CDR3 sequence (DNA): TGCGCCAGCAGCCTACGACTAGCGGGAGGGACCTACGAGCAGTACTTC. Encoded protein: CASSLRLAGGTYEQYF.